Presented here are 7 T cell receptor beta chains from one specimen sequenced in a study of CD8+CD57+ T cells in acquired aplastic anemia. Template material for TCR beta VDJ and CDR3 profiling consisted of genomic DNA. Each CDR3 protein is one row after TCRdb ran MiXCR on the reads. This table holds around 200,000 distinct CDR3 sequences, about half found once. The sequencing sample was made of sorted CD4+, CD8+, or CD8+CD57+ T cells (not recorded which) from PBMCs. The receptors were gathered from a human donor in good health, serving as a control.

CDR3 region: CRSAGYGYTF. CDR3 nucleotide sequence: TGCAGATCAGCGGGCTATGGCTACACCTTC. The V call is TRBV20-1, the J call TRBJ1-2; D not certain. CDR3 length equals 10 residues. Germline V CDR1 and CDR2: DFQATT, SNEGSKA (reference sequence).

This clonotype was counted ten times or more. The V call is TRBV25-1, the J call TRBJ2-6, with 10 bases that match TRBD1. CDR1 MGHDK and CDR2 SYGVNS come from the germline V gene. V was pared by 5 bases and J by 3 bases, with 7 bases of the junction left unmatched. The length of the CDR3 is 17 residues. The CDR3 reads CASSLTGGLDGANVLTF. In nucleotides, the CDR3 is TGTGCCAGCAGTTTGACAGGGGGCTTGGATGGGGCCAACGTCCTGACTTTC.

For the CDR3, the DNA is TGCGCCAGCAGCTGGCGGGGGGACAGGGCCTACGAGCAGTACTTC. This translates into CASSWRGDRAYEQYF. The chain uses TRBV5-1 and TRBJ2-7, with a weak D call TRBD1 (9 bases). The CDR3 extends over 15 amino acids. From germline, CDR1 is SGHRS and CDR2 YFSETQ. Trimming left V 3 bases short and J 2 bases short, with 15 bases between.

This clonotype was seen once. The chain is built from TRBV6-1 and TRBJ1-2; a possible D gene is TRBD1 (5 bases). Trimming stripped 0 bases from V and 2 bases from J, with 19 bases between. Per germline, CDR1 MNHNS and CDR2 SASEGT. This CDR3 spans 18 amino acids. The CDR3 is CASSEAVFMGLRNYGYTF. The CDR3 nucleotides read TGTGCCAGCAGTGAAGCAGTCTTCATGGGACTGAGAAACTATGGCTACACCTTC.

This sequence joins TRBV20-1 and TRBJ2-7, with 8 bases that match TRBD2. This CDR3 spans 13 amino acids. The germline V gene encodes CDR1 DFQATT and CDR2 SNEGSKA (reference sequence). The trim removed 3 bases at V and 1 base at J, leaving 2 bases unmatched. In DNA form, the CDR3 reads TGCAGTGCTAGCGGGAGGGAGTCCTACGAGCAGTACTTC. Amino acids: CSASGRESYEQYF.

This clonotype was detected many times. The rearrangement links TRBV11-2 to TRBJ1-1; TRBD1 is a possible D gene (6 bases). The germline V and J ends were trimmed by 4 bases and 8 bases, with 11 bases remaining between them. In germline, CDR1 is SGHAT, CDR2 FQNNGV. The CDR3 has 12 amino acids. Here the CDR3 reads CASSSTGREAFF. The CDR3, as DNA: TGTGCCAGCAGCTCCACAGGGCGAGAAGCTTTCTTT. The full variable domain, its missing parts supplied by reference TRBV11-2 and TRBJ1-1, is EAGVAQSPRYKIIEKRQSVAFWCNPISGHATLYWYQQILGQGPKLLIQFQNNGVVDDSQLPKDRFSAERLKGVDSTLKIQPAKLEDSAVYLCASSSTGREAFFGQGTRLTVV.

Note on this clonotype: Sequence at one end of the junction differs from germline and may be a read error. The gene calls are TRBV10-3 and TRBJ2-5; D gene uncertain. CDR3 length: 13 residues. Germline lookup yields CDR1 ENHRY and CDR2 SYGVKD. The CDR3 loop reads CASSFGQQETQYF. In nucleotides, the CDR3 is TGTGCCAGCAGTTTCGGGCAGCAAGAGACCCAGTACTTC.